Presented here are 27 T cell receptor beta chains from one specimen sequenced in a study of response to subunit inactivated influenza vaccine. A single record per CDR3 protein comes from TCRdb applying MiXCR to the RT-PCR reads. Seen here are 650,000 to 800,000 distinct CDR3 sequences, around 18% observed once, and the top ten hold roughly 10%. The sample here was PBMCs from blood, taken more than 4 days after vaccination. The receptors stem from a middle-aged man who received an inactivated influenza vaccine.

This chain joins TRBV6-5 and TRBJ2-1; 7 bases agree with TRBD2. There are 15 residues in the CDR3. Trimming removed 4 bases from V and 4 bases from J; junction bases left unmatched: 7. Germline V gives CDR1 MNHEY, CDR2 SVGAGI. The CDR3 DNA reads TGTGCCAGCAGTTTACGACTAGCCCCTTACAATGAGCAGTTCTTC. It translates to CASSLRLAPYNEQFF.

J is TRBJ2-2 and V is TRBV11-2; D might be TRBD1 or TRBD2, each matching 5 bases. CDR3 length: 16 residues. Trimming removed 6 bases at V and 7 bases at J, with 21 bases between. Germline-derived CDR1 and CDR2 are SGHAT and FQNNGV. CDR3 nucleotides: TGTGCCAGCAGTCCCGGGACCCAACCCCGGCACGGGGAGCTGTTTTTT. It yields the protein CASSPGTQPRHGELFF.

The chain uses TRBV20-1 and TRBJ2-3; D gene uncertain. The CDR3 sequence is 16 residues long. Germline V CDR1 and CDR2: DFQATT, SNEGSKA (reference sequence). With 0 bases removed from V and 7 bases from J, the gap between germline ends came to 20 bases. CDR3 DNA: TGCAGTGCTAGAGATGTTGGTGGGATTGCCACTTATACGCAGTATTTT. Its translation: CSARDVGGIATYTQYF.

Here the CDR3 DNA reads TGTGCCAGCAGGACCGGGACAAGGAGCACAGATACGCAGTATTTT. It codes for CASRTGTRSTDTQYF. The rearrangement joins TRBV28 to TRBJ2-3; possibly TRBD1 for D (6 bases). This CDR3 spans 15 amino acids. CDR1 and CDR2 from the germline V gene are MDHEN and SYDVKM. Trimming removed 6 bases from V and 0 bases from J, with 13 bases in between.

The V and J genes are TRBV28 and TRBJ2-1; 7 bases match TRBD2. CDR1 is MDHEN, CDR2 SYDVKM, per germline. This CDR3 spans 14 amino acids. V lost 5 bases, J lost 5 bases, and 6 bases stayed unmatched. The CDR3 sequence: CASSPAGRHNEQFF. CDR3 sequence (DNA): TGTGCCAGCAGTCCCGCCGGGAGGCACAATGAGCAGTTCTTC.

V usage is TRBV6-5 and J usage is TRBJ2-3; D is uncertain. Trimming pared 2 bases from V and 0 bases from J, leaving 15 bases between. This CDR3 has 17 amino acids. Germline values: CDR1 MNHEY, CDR2 SVGAGI. Here the CDR3 reads CASSYTRLRTSTDTQYF. CDR3 coding DNA: TGTGCCAGCAGTTACACCAGACTCAGAACTAGCACAGATACGCAGTATTTT.

The CDR3 protein is CASRDRGGMNTEAFF. The DNA for the CDR3 is TGTGCCAGCCGGGACAGGGGGGGGATGAACACTGAAGCTTTCTTT. The genes are TRBV10-3 and TRBJ1-1; 11 nucleotides agree with TRBD1. The CDR3 totals 15 residues. In germline, CDR1 is ENHRY, CDR2 SYGVKD. V was clipped by 10 bases and J by 0 bases; unmatched bases: 7.

This clonotype was seen a few times. This rearrangement joins TRBV18 to TRBJ1-1, with TRBD1 matching 7 bases. The CDR3 sequence is 14 residues long. Germline CDR1 and CDR2: KGHSH and LQKENI. The junction had 7 bases not matched to a gene; V was cut back by 4 bases and J by 5 bases. This CDR3 is CASSQGQVGTEAFF. DNA of the CDR3: TGTGCCAGCTCACAAGGACAGGTCGGGACTGAAGCTTTCTTT.

This clonotype showed up just a few times. This chain links TRBV29-1 with TRBJ2-1, with a weak D call TRBD1 (5 bases). The germline CDR1 and CDR2 sequences are SQVTM and ANQGSEA. The CDR3 extends over 15 amino acids. The germline V and J ends were trimmed by 0 bases and 3 bases, with 12 bases remaining between them. The DNA for the CDR3 is TGCAGCGTTGAAGACCAGGGCCTTGGCTACAATGAGCAGTTCTTC. Its translation is CSVEDQGLGYNEQFF.

The CDR3 sequence is CASGRIGSPLHF. The CDR3 DNA is TGTGCCTCAGGACGGATAGGGTCACCCCTCCACTTT. V gene TRBV30 combines with J gene TRBJ1-6; D is undetermined. V lost 7 bases to trimming and J lost 10 bases, with 14 bases between them. In germline, CDR1 is GTSNPN, CDR2 SVGIG (reference sequence). This CDR3 has 12 amino acids.

This clonotype was seen ten or more times. This sequence joins TRBV12-3 or TRBV12-4 and TRBJ1-5; no clear D. CDR3 length: 13 amino acids. V lost 4 bases to trimming and J lost 1 base, with 5 bases between them. This CDR3 is CASSYDSNQPQHF. In DNA, the CDR3 is TGTGCCAGCAGTTATGACAGCAATCAGCCCCAGCATTTT.

This clonotype has just a few counts. The V and J genes are TRBV24-1 and TRBJ2-2; 9 nucleotides line up with TRBD1. V shed 2 bases, J shed 5 bases, and the junction held 5 bases outside the gene matches. Per the germline V gene, CDR1 is KGHDR and CDR2 is SFDVKD. The CDR3 totals 16 residues. The CDR3 region is CATSDSGQGTTGELFF. The CDR3 DNA reads as TGTGCCACCAGTGATTCAGGACAGGGGACGACCGGGGAGCTGTTTTTT.

Ten or more counts support this clonotype. The rearrangement uses TRBV5-1 and TRBJ2-7; 8 bases line up with TRBD1. Germline CDR1 and CDR2: SGHRS and YFSETQ. V was pared by 4 bases and J by 2 bases, with 5 bases of the junction left unmatched. There are 14 residues in the CDR3. The CDR3 spells CASSGGQGPYEQYF. The CDR3, as DNA: TGCGCCAGCAGCGGCGGACAGGGTCCCTACGAGCAGTACTTC. Variable domain in full (rest from reference TRBV5-1 and TRBJ2-7): KAGVTQTPRYLIKTRGQQVTLSCSPISGHRSVSWYQQTPGQGLQFLFEYFSETQRNKGNFPGRFSGRQFSNSRSEMNVSTLELGDSALYLCASSGGQGPYEQYFGPGTRLTVT.

This clonotype has just a few counts. This chain joins TRBV12-3 or TRBV12-4 and TRBJ1-1, with a weak D call TRBD1 (6 bases). The CDR3 sequence is 14 residues long. V shed 2 bases and J shed 7 bases, with 14 bases lying between them. The CDR3, as DNA: TGTGCCAGCAGTTTATTCGAGGGGGTGGGTGAAGCTTTCTTT. This translates into CASSLFEGVGEAFF.

Only a few counts were recorded for this clonotype. V usage is TRBV18 and J usage is TRBJ2-7; D gene ambiguous. The V end was cut by 6 bases, the J end by 0 bases, with 15 bases between. Germline loops: CDR1 KGHSH, CDR2 LQKENI. The length of the CDR3 is 15 residues. The CDR3 region has the DNA TGTGCCAGCTCGTTACCGGGCCTCTTCTCCTACGAGCAGTACTTC. It is translated as CASSLPGLFSYEQYF. The entire variable domain, with the rest obtained from reference TRBV18 and TRBJ2-7, is as follows: NAGVMQNPRHLVRRRGQEARLRCSPMKGHSHVYWYRQLPEEGLKFMVYLQKENIIDESGMPKERFSAEFPKEGPSILRIQQVVRGDSAAYFCASSLPGLFSYEQYFGPGTRLTVT.

This clonotype has a handful of counts. The chain is built from TRBV7-2 and TRBJ1-6, with D uncertain. Germline lookup yields CDR1 SGHTA and CDR2 FQGNSA. Trimming cost V 4 bases and J 13 bases, with 8 bases left between them. The CDR3 is made up of 11 amino acids. In DNA, the CDR3 is TGTGCCAGCAGCTCTGGGATGCCCCTCCACTTT. The encoded protein is CASSSGMPLHF.

The sample holds a few counts of this clonotype. The chain couples TRBV7-9 to TRBJ2-1; 13 positions agree with TRBD2. The CDR3 loop spans 15 amino acids. V lost 5 bases to trimming and J lost 6 bases; unmatched junction nucleotides: 4. Germline V CDR1 and CDR2: SEHNR, FQNEAQ (reference sequence). CDR3 DNA: TGTGCCAGCAGCCCACTAGCGGGAGGGGCCAATGAGCAGTTCTTC. The encoded protein is CASSPLAGGANEQFF.

This clonotype has a count of ten or more. This chain uses TRBV7-8 with TRBJ1-5; 7 bases map to TRBD1. The germline gives CDR1 SGHVS, CDR2 FQNEAQ. J lost 2 bases, V lost 5 bases, and 15 bases had no gene match. The CDR3 is 18 amino acids. The CDR3 DNA follows: TGTGCCAGCAGCCCTCGATTTACACAGGGGCCGGGCAATCAGCCCCAGCATTTT. This translates into CASSPRFTQGPGNQPQHF.

The table lists this clonotype with a few counts. This sequence joins TRBV5-1 and TRBJ2-6; a weak D match, TRBD1 (5 bases). Trimming stripped 4 bases from V and 0 bases from J, with 11 bases between. The germline gives CDR1 SGHRS, CDR2 YFSETQ. CDR3 length: 16 residues. As DNA, the CDR3 is TGCGCCAGCAGCCCCAGGGCCGGCTCTGGGGCCAACGTCCTGACTTTC. Amino acids: CASSPRAGSGANVLTF.

The chain employs TRBV28 and TRBJ2-7; the D gene is possibly TRBD2 (5 bases). Trimming shortened V by 6 bases and J by 3 bases, and 12 bases separated the two germline ends. CDR1 is MDHEN and CDR2 is SYDVKM in the germline V gene. CDR3 length: 13 amino acids. CDR3 coding DNA: TGTGCCAGCAGGCCGGGAATAATCTACGAGCAGTACTTC. Residues: CASRPGIIYEQYF.

The V and J genes are TRBV27 and TRBJ1-2; D is ambiguous. V lost 2 bases to trimming and J lost 4 bases, with 11 bases between them. This CDR3 contains 14 residues. Germline assignment: CDR1 MNHEY and CDR2 SMNVEV (reference sequence). CDR3 DNA: TGTGCCAGCAGTTTAGGGTCACGGGGCTATGGCTACACCTTC. Translating it yields CASSLGSRGYGYTF.

The sample holds a few counts of this clonotype. The chain employs TRBV7-3 and TRBJ2-1, with TRBD2 matching over 11 bases. V lost 4 bases to trimming and J lost 10 bases; unmatched junction nucleotides: 3. The length of the CDR3 is 13 residues. Per germline, CDR1 SGHTA and CDR2 FQGTGA. The CDR3 nucleotides read TGTGCCAGCAGCTCGGGGACTAGCGGCGAGCAGTTCTTC. Residues: CASSSGTSGEQFF.

The chain carries TRBV29-1 and TRBJ2-7; D is undetermined. CDR1 and CDR2 (germline): SQVTM, ANQGSEA. Trimming took off 5 bases at V and 2 bases at J, with 13 bases between the two ends. This CDR3 region has 13 residues. In DNA form, the CDR3 reads TGCAGCGTTTACGAGCACGGACCCTACGAGCAGTACTTC. This sequence encodes CSVYEHGPYEQYF.

Remarks on this clonotype: A much larger clone lies a single base off, so this may be a read error. The chain is built from TRBV12-3 or TRBV12-4 and TRBJ2-7; 9 nucleotides agree with TRBD1. The CDR3 length is 12 residues. The V segment lost 6 bases and the J segment 4 bases; nucleotides outside the gene matches: 1. The CDR3 DNA is TGTGCCAGCAGCGGGACAGGGTACGAGCAGTACTTC. It specifies CASSGTGYEQYF.

This clonotype was seen ten or more times. Written as DNA, the CDR3 is TGTGCCAGCAGTTTAGAAGGGGCGAACTATGGCTACACCTTC. It translates to CASSLEGANYGYTF. The chain recombines TRBV12-3 or TRBV12-4 with TRBJ1-2, with D possibly being TRBD1 (5 bases). This CDR3 spans 14 amino acids. Between the trimmed V and J ends, which lost 1 base and 2 bases, there was a span of 8 bases.

This clonotype occurred many times. The V call is TRBV2, the J call TRBJ2-7; a weak D match, TRBD2 (6 bases). V lost 0 bases and J lost 7, with 13 bases in between. The CDR3 is 14 amino acids. Germline lookup yields CDR1 SNHLY and CDR2 FYNNEI. The DNA for the CDR3 is TGTGCCAGCAGTGAAGCTCCCTTAGGAGGGGAGCAGTACTTC. Encoded protein: CASSEAPLGGEQYF.

The chain uses TRBV7-2 and TRBJ2-7, with TRBD2 matching over 11 bases. Trimming cost V 1 base and J 9 bases; bases outside gene matches: 11. Germline V gives CDR1 SGHTA, CDR2 FQGNSA. The CDR3 covers 16 residues. The CDR3 DNA reads TGTGCCAGCAGCTTAGACGGTACTAGCGGGAGACCCCTGCAGTACTTC. Translating it yields CASSLDGTSGRPLQYF.